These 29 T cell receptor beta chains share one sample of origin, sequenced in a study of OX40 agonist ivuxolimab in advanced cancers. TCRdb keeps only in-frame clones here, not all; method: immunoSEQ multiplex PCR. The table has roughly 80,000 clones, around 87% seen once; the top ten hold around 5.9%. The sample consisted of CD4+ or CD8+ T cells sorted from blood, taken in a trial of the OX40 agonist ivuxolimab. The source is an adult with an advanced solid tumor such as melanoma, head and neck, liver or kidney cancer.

The CDR3 region has the DNA TGTGCCAGTAGGGTAGGGGTAAACACCGGGGAGCTGTTTTTT. Protein sequence: CASRVGVNTGELFF. V is TRBV19 and J is TRBJ2-2; tentative D call: TRBD1 (5 bases). The ends were cut back, 6 bases at V and 2 bases at J, with 10 bases in the middle. Germline loops: CDR1 LNHDA, CDR2 SQIVND (reference sequence). The CDR3 totals 14 residues.

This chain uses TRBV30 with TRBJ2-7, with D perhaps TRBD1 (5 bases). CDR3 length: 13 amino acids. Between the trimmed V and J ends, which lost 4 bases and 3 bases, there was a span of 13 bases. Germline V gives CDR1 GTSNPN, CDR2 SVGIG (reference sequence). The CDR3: CAWTMGPGYEQYF. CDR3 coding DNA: TGTGCCTGGACTATGGGGCCCGGCTACGAGCAGTACTTC.

The CDR3 protein is CATSRRDRGTDTQYF. DNA for the CDR3: TGTGCCACCAGCAGACGGGACAGGGGCACAGATACGCAGTATTTT. The rearrangement uses TRBV15 and TRBJ2-3; TRBD1 aligns across 9 bases. The germline V gene encodes CDR1 LNHNV and CDR2 YYDKDF (reference sequence). The CDR3 covers 15 residues. The V segment lost 2 bases and the J segment 1 base; nucleotides outside the gene matches: 1.

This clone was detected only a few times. This CDR3 reads CASTIGTGELFF. CDR3 bases: TGTGCCAGCACCATAGGTACCGGGGAGCTGTTTTTT. The rearrangement links TRBV7-3 to TRBJ2-2; D gene ambiguous. Trimming removed 7 bases at V and 5 bases at J, with 8 bases between. From germline, CDR1 is SGHTA and CDR2 FQGTGA. This CDR3 has 12 residues.

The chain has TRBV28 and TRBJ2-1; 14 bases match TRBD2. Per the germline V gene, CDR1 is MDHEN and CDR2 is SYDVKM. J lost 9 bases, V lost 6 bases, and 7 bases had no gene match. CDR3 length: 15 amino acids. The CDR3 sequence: CASRRLAGGRGEQFF. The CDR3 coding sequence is TGTGCCAGCAGAAGACTAGCGGGAGGGCGGGGTGAGCAGTTCTTC.

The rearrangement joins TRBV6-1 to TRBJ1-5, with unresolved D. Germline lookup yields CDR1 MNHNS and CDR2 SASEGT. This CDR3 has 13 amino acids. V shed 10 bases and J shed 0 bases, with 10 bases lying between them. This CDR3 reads CATGYDSNQPQHF. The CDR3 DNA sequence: TGTGCCACCGGATACGATAGCAATCAGCCCCAGCATTTT.

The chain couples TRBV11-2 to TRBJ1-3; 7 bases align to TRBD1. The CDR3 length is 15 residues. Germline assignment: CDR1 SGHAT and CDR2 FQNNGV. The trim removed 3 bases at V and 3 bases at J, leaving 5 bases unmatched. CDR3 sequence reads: CASSLTGTDGNTIYF. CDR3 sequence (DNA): TGTGCCAGCAGCTTGACCGGGACAGATGGAAACACCATATATTTT.

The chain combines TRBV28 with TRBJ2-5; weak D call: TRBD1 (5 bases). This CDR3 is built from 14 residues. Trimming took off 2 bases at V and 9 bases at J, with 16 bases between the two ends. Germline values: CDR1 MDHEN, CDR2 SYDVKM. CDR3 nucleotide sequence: TGTGCCAGCAGTTTACAGGGTTTAATAGCATCCCAGTACTTC. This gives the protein CASSLQGLIASQYF.

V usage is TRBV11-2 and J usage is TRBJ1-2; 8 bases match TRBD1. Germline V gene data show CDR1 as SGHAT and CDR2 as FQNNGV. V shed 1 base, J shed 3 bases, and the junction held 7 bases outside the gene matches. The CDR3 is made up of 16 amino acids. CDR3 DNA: TGTGCCAGCAGCTTAGGCCCCAGGGGGCTGTACTATGGCTACACCTTC. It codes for CASSLGPRGLYYGYTF.

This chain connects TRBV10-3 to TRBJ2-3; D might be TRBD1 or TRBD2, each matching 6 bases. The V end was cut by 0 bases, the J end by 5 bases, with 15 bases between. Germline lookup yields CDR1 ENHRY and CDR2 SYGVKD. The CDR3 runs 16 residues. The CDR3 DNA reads TGTGCCATCAGTGAGTCCCCGGGGGCTAATATAGATACGCAGTATTTT. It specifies CAISESPGANIDTQYF.

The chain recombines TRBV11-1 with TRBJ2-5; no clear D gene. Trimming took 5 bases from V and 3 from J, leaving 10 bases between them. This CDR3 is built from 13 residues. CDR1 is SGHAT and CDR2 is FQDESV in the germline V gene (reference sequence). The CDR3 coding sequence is TGTGCCAGCAGCCCGAGATGGGAAGAGACCCAGTACTTC. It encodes CASSPRWEETQYF.

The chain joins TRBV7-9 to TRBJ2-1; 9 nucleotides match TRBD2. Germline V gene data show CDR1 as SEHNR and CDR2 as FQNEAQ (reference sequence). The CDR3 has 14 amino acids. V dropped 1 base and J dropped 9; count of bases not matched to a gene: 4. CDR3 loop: CASSLVAGVGEQFF. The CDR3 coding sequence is TGTGCCAGCAGCTTAGTAGCGGGGGTGGGTGAGCAGTTCTTC.

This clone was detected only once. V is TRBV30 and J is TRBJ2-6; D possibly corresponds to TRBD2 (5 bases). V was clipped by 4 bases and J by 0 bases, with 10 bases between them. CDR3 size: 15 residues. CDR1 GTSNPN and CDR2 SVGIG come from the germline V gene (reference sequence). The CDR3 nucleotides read TGTGCCTGGACCCTCCGGGGCTCTGGGGCCAACGTCCTGACTTTC. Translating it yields CAWTLRGSGANVLTF.

The CDR3 DNA reads as TGTGCCAGCAGTCCGATCGGGCCCAGCTCTGGGGCCAACGTCCTGACTTTC. Amino acid sequence: CASSPIGPSSGANVLTF. The genes are TRBV12-1 and TRBJ2-6. TRBV12-1 is a documented pseudogene. The CDR3 sequence is 17 residues long.

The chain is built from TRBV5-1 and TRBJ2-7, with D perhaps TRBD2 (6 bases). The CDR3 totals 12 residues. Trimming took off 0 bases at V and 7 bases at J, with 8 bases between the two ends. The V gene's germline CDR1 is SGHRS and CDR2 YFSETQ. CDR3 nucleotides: TGCGCCAGCAGCTTGGATGCGGGGGAGCAGTACTTC. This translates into CASSLDAGEQYF. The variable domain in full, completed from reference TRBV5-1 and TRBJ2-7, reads KAGVTQTPRYLIKTRGQQVTLSCSPISGHRSVSWYQQTPGQGLQFLFEYFSETQRNKGNFPGRFSGRQFSNSRSEMNVSTLELGDSALYLCASSLDAGEQYFGPGTRLTVT.

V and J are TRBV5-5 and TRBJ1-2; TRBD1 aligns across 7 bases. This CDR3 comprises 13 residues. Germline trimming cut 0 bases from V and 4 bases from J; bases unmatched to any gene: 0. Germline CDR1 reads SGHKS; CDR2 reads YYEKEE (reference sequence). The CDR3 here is CASSLAGGYGYTF. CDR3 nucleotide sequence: TGTGCCAGCAGCTTGGCAGGGGGCTATGGCTACACCTTC.

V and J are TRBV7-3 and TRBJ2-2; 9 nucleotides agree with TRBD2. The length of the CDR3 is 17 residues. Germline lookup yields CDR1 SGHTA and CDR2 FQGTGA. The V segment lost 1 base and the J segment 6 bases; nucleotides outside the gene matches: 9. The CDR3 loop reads CASSLSWASGASGELFF. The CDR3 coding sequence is TGTGCCAGCAGCTTAAGTTGGGCTAGCGGGGCGTCCGGGGAGCTGTTTTTT.

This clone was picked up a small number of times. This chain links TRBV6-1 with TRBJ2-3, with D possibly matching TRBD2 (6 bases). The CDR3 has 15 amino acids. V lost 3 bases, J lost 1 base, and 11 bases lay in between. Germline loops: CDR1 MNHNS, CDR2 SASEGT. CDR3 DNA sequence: TGTGCCAGCAGTGATCGAGGCGGGGGCACAGATACGCAGTATTTT. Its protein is CASSDRGGGTDTQYF.

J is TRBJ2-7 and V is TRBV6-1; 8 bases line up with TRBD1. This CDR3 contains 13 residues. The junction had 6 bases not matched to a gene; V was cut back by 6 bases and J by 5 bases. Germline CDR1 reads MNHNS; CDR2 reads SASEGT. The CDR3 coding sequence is TGTGCCAGCAGAAGACAGGGGTACGACGAGCAGTACTTC. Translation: CASRRQGYDEQYF.

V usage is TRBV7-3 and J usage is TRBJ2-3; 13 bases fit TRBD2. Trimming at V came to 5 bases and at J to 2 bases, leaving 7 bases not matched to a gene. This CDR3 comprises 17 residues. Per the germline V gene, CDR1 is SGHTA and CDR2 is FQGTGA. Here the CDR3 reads CASSARLAGGLTDTQYF. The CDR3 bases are TGTGCCAGCAGCGCCCGACTAGCGGGGGGTCTCACAGATACGCAGTATTTT.

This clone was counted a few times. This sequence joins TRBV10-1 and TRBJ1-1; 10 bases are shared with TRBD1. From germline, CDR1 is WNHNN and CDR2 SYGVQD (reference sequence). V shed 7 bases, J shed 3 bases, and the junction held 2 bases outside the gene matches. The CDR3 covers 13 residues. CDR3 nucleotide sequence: TGCGCCAGCATGGGACAGGGGTACACTGAAGCTTTCTTT. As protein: CASMGQGYTEAFF.

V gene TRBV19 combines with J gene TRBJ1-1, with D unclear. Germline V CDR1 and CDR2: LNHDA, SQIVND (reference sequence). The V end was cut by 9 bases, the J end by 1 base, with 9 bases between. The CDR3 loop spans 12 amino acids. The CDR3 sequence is CASNEGNTEAFF. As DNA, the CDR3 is TGTGCCAGCAACGAAGGGAACACTGAAGCTTTCTTT.

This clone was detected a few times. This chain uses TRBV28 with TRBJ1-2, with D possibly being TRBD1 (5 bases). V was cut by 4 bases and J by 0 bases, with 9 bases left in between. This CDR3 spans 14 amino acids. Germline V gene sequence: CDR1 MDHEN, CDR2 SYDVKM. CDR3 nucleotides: TGTGCCAGCAGTTCCTGGGGGACTAACTATGGCTACACCTTC. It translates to CASSSWGTNYGYTF.

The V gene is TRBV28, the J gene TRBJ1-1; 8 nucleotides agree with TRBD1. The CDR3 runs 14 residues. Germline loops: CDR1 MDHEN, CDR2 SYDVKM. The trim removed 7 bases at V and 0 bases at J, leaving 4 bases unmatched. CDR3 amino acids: CASTQTGVNTEAFF. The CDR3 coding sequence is TGTGCCAGCACCCAGACAGGGGTGAACACTGAAGCTTTCTTT.

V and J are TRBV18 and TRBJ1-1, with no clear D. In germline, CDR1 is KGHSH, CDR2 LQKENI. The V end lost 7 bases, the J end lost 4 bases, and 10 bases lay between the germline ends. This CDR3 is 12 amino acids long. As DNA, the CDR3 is TGTGCCAGCTACGCGACTGGCACTGAAGCTTTCTTT. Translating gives CASYATGTEAFF.

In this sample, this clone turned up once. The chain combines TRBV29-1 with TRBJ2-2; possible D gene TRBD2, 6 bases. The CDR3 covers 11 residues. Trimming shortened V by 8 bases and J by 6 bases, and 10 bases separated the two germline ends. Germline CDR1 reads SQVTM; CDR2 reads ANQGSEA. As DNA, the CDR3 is TGCAGCCCCTCGGGGGCCGGGGAGCTGTTTTTT. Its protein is CSPSGAGELFF.

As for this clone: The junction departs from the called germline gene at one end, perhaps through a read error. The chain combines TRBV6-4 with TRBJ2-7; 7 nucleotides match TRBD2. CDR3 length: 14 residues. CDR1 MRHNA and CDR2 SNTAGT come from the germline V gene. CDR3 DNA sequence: TGTGCCAGCAGTGACGGGACTACCACCTACGGGCAGTACTTC. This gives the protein CASSDGTTTYGQYF.

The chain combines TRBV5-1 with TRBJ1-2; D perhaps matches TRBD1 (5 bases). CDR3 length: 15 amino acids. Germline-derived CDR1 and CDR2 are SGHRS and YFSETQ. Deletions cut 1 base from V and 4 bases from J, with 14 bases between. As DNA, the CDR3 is TGCGCCAGCAGCTTGACGGGGGTTGGATCCTATGGCTACACCTTC. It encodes CASSLTGVGSYGYTF.

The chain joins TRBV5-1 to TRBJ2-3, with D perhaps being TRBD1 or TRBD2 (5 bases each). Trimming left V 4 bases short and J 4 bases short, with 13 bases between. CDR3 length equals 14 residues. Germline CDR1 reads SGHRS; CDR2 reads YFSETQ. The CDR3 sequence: CASSNTRGSDTQYF. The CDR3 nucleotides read TGCGCCAGCAGCAATACTAGGGGATCAGATACGCAGTATTTT.